These 6 T cell receptor beta chains share one sample of origin, sequenced in a study of blood T cells in healthy people across ages. A second roughly 6 to 11 cycle PCR used barcoded and J-beta primers. TCRdb re-derived calls from the 5' RACE reads in MiXCR, one entry per CDR3 protein. The table lists about 1.1 million distinct CDR3 sequences, about two fifths of them singletons. The specimen sequenced was blood. The source of these receptors is a young man in good health.

V gene TRBV18 combines with J gene TRBJ1-5; no definite D call. Germline lookup yields CDR1 KGHSH and CDR2 LQKENI. V dropped 3 bases and J dropped 6 bases, with 9 bases sitting between them. The CDR3 is 13 residues long. In DNA form, the CDR3 reads TGTGCCAGCTCACCGACGGAAACTCAGCCCCAGCATTTT. It yields the protein CASSPTETQPQHF.

The genes are TRBV6-5 and TRBJ2-7; 10 nucleotides align to TRBD2. CDR1 and CDR2 from the germline V gene are MNHEY and SVGAGI. The CDR3 covers 17 residues. The V segment lost 4 bases and the J segment 0 bases; nucleotides outside the gene matches: 9. This chain's CDR3 is CASSSQTGLADSYEQYF. In nucleotides, the CDR3 is TGTGCCAGCAGTTCTCAAACAGGACTAGCGGACTCCTACGAGCAGTACTTC.

This clonotype was picked up a small number of times. The rearrangement links TRBV27 to TRBJ1-1; TRBD1 is a possible D gene (6 bases). Trimming left V 2 bases short and J 5 bases short, with 15 bases between. The CDR3 extends over 15 amino acids. In germline, CDR1 is MNHEY, CDR2 SMNVEV (reference sequence). CDR3 amino acids: CASSLGGPSRTEAFF. The CDR3 bases are TGTGCCAGCAGTTTAGGGGGGCCCTCTAGGACTGAAGCTTTCTTT.

V usage is TRBV5-6 and J usage is TRBJ2-4; 7 bases are shared with TRBD2. There are 16 residues in the CDR3. In germline, CDR1 is SGHDT, CDR2 YYEEEE. Germline trimming cut 0 bases from V and 1 base from J; bases unmatched to any gene: 4. CDR3 in DNA: TGTGCCAGCAGCTTGGTGCGGGAGTTGGCCAAAAACATTCAGTACTTC. This codes for CASSLVRELAKNIQYF. Based on the CDR3 plus reference TRBV5-6 and TRBJ2-4, the full variable domain is DAGVTQSPTHLIKTRGQQVTLRCSPKSGHDTVSWYQQALGQGPQFIFQYYEEEERQRGNFPDRFSGHQFPNYSSELNVNALLLGDSALYLCASSLVRELAKNIQYFGAGTRLSVL.

The chain links TRBV20-1 to TRBJ2-1, with D tentatively TRBD1 (5 bases). The J call may not be correct, given that the DNA end is closer to TRBJ2-7. Germline values: CDR1 DFQATT, CDR2 SNEGSKA (reference sequence). CDR3 length: 13 amino acids. The CDR3 loop reads CSASAGYYNEQYF. CDR3 nucleotide sequence: TGCAGTGCTAGCGCAGGGTACTACAATGAGCAGTACTTC.

To note about this clonotype: An end of the junction does not agree with germline; a read error may underlie this. The chain uses TRBV4-3 and TRBJ1-1; a possible D gene is TRBD1 (6 bases). Germline V gives CDR1 LGHNA, CDR2 YSLEER. This CDR3 has 15 amino acids. CDR3: CASSQDRGTPTEASF. The CDR3 nucleotides read TGCGCCAGCAGCCAAGATCGGGGGACACCCACTGAAGCTTCCTTT.